A single sample is the source of the 22 T cell receptor beta chains below, sequenced in a study of shared clonotypes between healthy human individuals. This table comes from immunoSEQ multiplex PCR, and its TCRdb copy is limited to in-frame clones, with some not included. The top ten clones hold about 1.7% of a sample with about 680,000 clones, approximately 75% of them seen once. The specimen was memory CD4+ T cells sorted from blood. As to subset: CD45RA-negative fraction. These receptors originate from a woman in her twenties or thirties in good health.

The rearrangement uses TRBV5-1 and TRBJ2-6, with unresolved D. The germline V and J ends were trimmed by 4 bases and 0 bases, with 8 bases remaining between them. Looked up from germline, CDR1 is SGHRS and CDR2 is YFSETQ. This CDR3 region has 15 residues. This CDR3 is CASSTGDSGANVLTF. The CDR3 nucleotides are TGCGCCAGCAGCACCGGTGACTCTGGGGCCAACGTCCTGACTTTC.

Only one count was recorded for this clone. The V call is TRBV5-4, the J call TRBJ2-1; D might be TRBD2 (6 bases). This CDR3 has 15 residues. Trimming left V 4 bases short and J 8 bases short, with 19 bases between. Germline CDR1 is SGHNT and CDR2 is YYREEE (reference sequence). The DNA of the CDR3 is TGTGCCAGCAGCACGGGACTTCCTTATGGCCATGAGCAGTTCTTC. Encoded protein: CASSTGLPYGHEQFF.

The V and J genes are TRBV28 and TRBJ1-2; 7 nucleotides align to TRBD1. Germline V CDR1 and CDR2: MDHEN, SYDVKM. The CDR3 is 15 amino acids. V shed 2 bases and J 4 bases; nucleotides not matched to a gene: 7. The CDR3 DNA is TGTGCCAGCAGTTTAATCCAGGGGGAGGCCTATGGCTACACCTTC. This translates into CASSLIQGEAYGYTF.

This clone has only one observation. V is TRBV7-9 and J is TRBJ2-7; the D gene is possibly TRBD2 (6 bases). Trimming cost V 4 bases and J 5 bases, with 9 bases left between them. The CDR3 has 12 residues. CDR1 and CDR2 from the germline V gene are SEHNR and FQNEAQ (reference sequence). The CDR3: CASSSWGDEQYF. CDR3 bases: TGTGCCAGCAGCTCCTGGGGGGACGAGCAGTACTTC.

In the case of this clone: In the same sample, other DNA sequences code for this CDR3. This chain connects TRBV14 to TRBJ1-2, with D possibly TRBD1 on 5 matching bases. CDR3 length: 13 amino acids. V was clipped by 0 bases and J by 8 bases, with 10 bases between them. Germline-derived CDR1 and CDR2 are SGHDN and FVKESK. The CDR3 protein is CASSQDRVGGYTF. CDR3 in DNA: TGTGCCAGCAGCCAAGACAGGGTAGGAGGCTACACCTTC.

This chain uses TRBV10-3 with TRBJ1-5, with no clear D. Trimming left V 0 bases short and J 4 bases short, with 10 bases between. The germline CDR1 and CDR2 sequences are ENHRY and SYGVKD. This CDR3 is built from 15 residues. The CDR3 protein is CAISESGKINQPQHF. The CDR3, as DNA: TGTGCCATCAGTGAGTCAGGGAAGATTAATCAGCCCCAGCATTTT.

This chain links TRBV5-1 with TRBJ1-4, with TRBD1 as a possible D gene (6 bases). The V gene's germline CDR1 is SGHRS and CDR2 YFSETQ. This CDR3 is 17 amino acids long. V lost 0 bases and J lost 2, with 14 bases in between. The CDR3 nucleotides read TGCGCCAGCAGCTTGGGGAATTGGGGGCGTACTAATGAAAAACTGTTTTTT. It translates to CASSLGNWGRTNEKLFF. The entire variable domain, with the rest obtained from reference TRBV5-1 and TRBJ1-4, is as follows: KAGVTQTPRYLIKTRGQQVTLSCSPISGHRSVSWYQQTPGQGLQFLFEYFSETQRNKGNFPGRFSGRQFSNSRSEMNVSTLELGDSALYLCASSLGNWGRTNEKLFFGSGTQLSVL.

The rearrangement links TRBV4-2 to TRBJ2-5; 14 positions agree with TRBD2. The ends lost 4 bases at V and 2 bases at J; junction bases unmatched: 15. The germline gives CDR1 LGHNA, CDR2 YNFKEQ. The CDR3 runs 20 residues. CDR3 nucleotide sequence: TGTGCCAGCAGCCCCCTGGGGGGTCCCGGGACTAGCGGGGGACAAGAGACCCAGTACTTC. Translation: CASSPLGGPGTSGGQETQYF.

The rearrangement uses TRBV5-1 and TRBJ2-3; TRBD2 matches 12 bases. Germline V CDR1 and CDR2: SGHRS, YFSETQ. J gave up 3 bases and V 5 bases, and 10 bases lay outside the gene matches. This CDR3 has 17 amino acids. Written as DNA, the CDR3 is TGCGCCAGCAGTTCCAGACTAGCGGGAGTAAAGACAGATACGCAGTATTTT. Its translation: CASSSRLAGVKTDTQYF.

This clone has just one count. The V gene is TRBV21-1, the J gene TRBJ2-2; TRBD2, as called in the table, went unchecked against the DNA. TRBV21-1 is designated a pseudogene. The CDR3 is 17 amino acids. For the CDR3, the DNA is TGTGCCAGCAGCAAAGCGGGGCGGGAGAAGTACACCGGGGAGCTGTTTTTT. This translates into CASSKAGREKYTGELFF.

The J gene is TRBJ1-2, the V gene TRBV7-8; tentatively, D is TRBD1 (5 bases). Germline V gene data show CDR1 as SGHVS and CDR2 as FQNEAQ. Trimming shortened V by 5 bases and J by 8 bases, and 12 bases separated the two germline ends. The CDR3 has 12 amino acids. The CDR3 DNA is TGTGCCAGCAGCGCAGGGATGGAGGGCTACACCTTC. Translation: CASSAGMEGYTF.

J is TRBJ1-1 and V is TRBV7-9, with 7 bases lining up with TRBD1. This CDR3 spans 13 amino acids. V shed 11 bases, J shed 0 bases, and the junction held 6 bases outside the gene matches. The germline CDR1 and CDR2 sequences are SEHNR and FQNEAQ (reference sequence). CDR3 nucleotides: TGTGCCGGGACCACAGGGGTGAACACTGAAGCTTTCTTT. This sequence encodes CAGTTGVNTEAFF.

This clone was seen a few times. J is TRBJ2-3 and V is TRBV7-6, with a possible D match to TRBD2 (6 bases). V dropped 0 bases and J dropped 3 bases, with 13 bases sitting between them. In germline, CDR1 is SGHVS, CDR2 FNYEAQ. The CDR3 is 16 residues long. As DNA, the CDR3 is TGTGCCAGCAGCTTAGCCGCGGGATCGGGGACAGATACGCAGTATTTT. Translating gives CASSLAAGSGTDTQYF. The whole variable domain, remainder taken from reference TRBV7-6 and TRBJ2-3, is GAGVSQSPRYKVTKRGQDVALRCDPISGHVSLYWYRQALGQGPEFLTYFNYEAQQDKSGLPNDRFSAERPEGSISTLTIQRTEQRDSAMYRCASSLAAGSGTDTQYFGPGTRLTVL.

The chain has TRBV5-8 and TRBJ2-7; D may be TRBD1 (5 bases). Trimming took off 4 bases at V and 2 bases at J, with 13 bases between the two ends. Germline lookup yields CDR1 SGHTS and CDR2 YDEGEE. The CDR3 contains 14 residues. The DNA of the CDR3 is TGTGCCAGCAGCCAAGTAGGGGCAGCCTACGAGCAGTACTTC. It specifies CASSQVGAAYEQYF. Complete variable domain (other parts from reference TRBV5-8 and TRBJ2-7): EAGVTQSPTHLIKTRGQQATLRCSPISGHTSVYWYQQALGLGLQFLLWYDEGEERNRGNFPPRFSGRQFPNYSSELNVNALELEDSALYLCASSQVGAAYEQYFGPGTRLTVT.

This clone was counted a few times. V is TRBV25-1 and J is TRBJ2-7, with 10 bases aligning to TRBD2. This CDR3 has 13 amino acids. J was trimmed by 6 bases and V by 5 bases; bases with no gene match: 4. Germline CDR1 reads MGHDK; CDR2 reads SYGVNS. CDR3 region: CASSLAGVGEQYF. In DNA form, the CDR3 reads TGTGCCAGCAGTCTAGCGGGAGTGGGCGAGCAGTACTTC.

The chain couples TRBV5-1 to TRBJ2-2; D uncertain. V was clipped by 0 bases and J by 3 bases, with 12 bases between them. Germline loops: CDR1 SGHRS, CDR2 YFSETQ. The CDR3 sequence is 16 residues long. DNA of the CDR3: TGCGCCAGCAGCTTGGAGACGACCGCACACACCGGGGAGCTGTTTTTT. This codes for CASSLETTAHTGELFF. Combining the CDR3 with reference TRBV5-1 and TRBJ2-2 gives the whole variable domain KAGVTQTPRYLIKTRGQQVTLSCSPISGHRSVSWYQQTPGQGLQFLFEYFSETQRNKGNFPGRFSGRQFSNSRSEMNVSTLELGDSALYLCASSLETTAHTGELFFGEGSRLTVL.

This clone was counted ten times or more. This chain connects TRBV28 to TRBJ2-2; D is uncertain. In germline, CDR1 is MDHEN, CDR2 SYDVKM. This CDR3 contains 15 residues. Trimming left V 7 bases short and J 6 bases short, with 18 bases between. The CDR3, as DNA: TGTGCCAGCAATCCGGGCAGGTTTCAATCCGGGGAGCTGTTTTTT. The encoded protein is CASNPGRFQSGELFF.

The CDR3 loop is CASSALRLAGGTDTQYF. The DNA for the CDR3 is TGTGCCAGCAGTGCCCTGAGACTAGCGGGGGGCACAGATACGCAGTATTTT. The rearrangement links TRBV13 to TRBJ2-3; 12 positions match TRBD2. The CDR3 loop spans 17 amino acids. Germline lookup yields CDR1 PRHDT and CDR2 FYEKMQ (reference sequence). The trim removed 6 bases at V and 1 base at J, leaving 8 bases unmatched.

The chain links TRBV5-1 to TRBJ1-4, with D uncertain. Germline CDR1 is SGHRS and CDR2 is YFSETQ. Trimming removed 0 bases at V and 3 bases at J, with 12 bases between. This CDR3 is built from 16 residues. The CDR3, as DNA: TGCGCCAGCAGCTTGGTATATGGGCCTTCTAATGAAAAACTGTTTTTT. It yields the protein CASSLVYGPSNEKLFF.

This clone was seen more than once but under ten times. This sequence joins TRBV28 and TRBJ2-2; no firm D call. The CDR3 consists of 13 residues. V lost 10 bases to trimming and J lost 0 bases, with 9 bases between them. The germline V gene encodes CDR1 MDHEN and CDR2 SYDVKM. The CDR3 sequence is CATTDANTGELFF. The CDR3 nucleotides read TGTGCCACCACGGACGCGAACACCGGGGAGCTGTTTTTT.

The V and J genes are TRBV7-9 and TRBJ1-4; D perhaps matches TRBD1 (5 bases). Germline V gene data show CDR1 as SEHNR and CDR2 as FQNEAQ (reference sequence). The V gene lost 1 base and the J gene lost 7 bases, with 13 bases spanning the gap. This CDR3 is 15 amino acids long. This CDR3 is CASSLVLGGSEKLFF. The CDR3 region has the DNA TGTGCCAGCAGCTTAGTGCTTGGGGGAAGTGAAAAACTGTTTTTT.

J is TRBJ2-7 and V is TRBV28; D possibly corresponds to TRBD2 (5 bases). The CDR3 runs to 16 residues. V lost 6 bases and J 6 bases, leaving 24 bases between the germline ends. Germline V CDR1 and CDR2: MDHEN, SYDVKM. The CDR3 region has the DNA TGTGCCAGCAGCCCCTTGAGAGTAACGAAAGGAGGCGAGCAGTACTTC. Translated: CASSPLRVTKGGEQYF.